This T cell receptor beta chain was captured by sequencing in a study of STAT3 mutations in large granular lymphocyte leukemia. Across the study: Approximately 40% of treated T-LGLL patients showed hematologic response to immunosuppression.

Some clones are missing from TCRdb's copy, which holds only in-frame ones; the method was immunoSEQ multiplex PCR. The data contain around 10,000 clones, around 89% of them singletons. On this clone itself: Its antigen is unknown.

Study outcomes and limitations: At least one immunodominant TCR beta clonotype appeared in every T-cell large granular lymphocyte leukemia patient. Clonal expansion was inferred from samples taken at other timepoints. After therapy, 6 of 18 patients switched clonotypes, all new clones STAT3 wild type.

The CDR3 contains 16 residues. V shed 0 bases, J shed 5 bases, and the junction held 8 bases outside the gene matches. CDR1 and CDR2 (germline): SGDLS, YYNGEE. The rearrangement uses TRBV9 and TRBJ2-5, with TRBD2 matching 9 bases. The sequencing sample was made of peripheral blood mononuclear cells. This TCR was sampled from a man in his 60s with T-cell large granular lymphocyte leukemia. Some clones in this sample may be carry-over from other donors' samples. The CDR3 DNA reads TGTGCCAGCAGCGTAGCTGAGACTAGCGGACGGGAGACCCAGTACTTC. Amino acid sequence: CASSVAETSGRETQYF.